This passage covers 26 T cell receptor beta chains from one sample sequenced in a study of blood T cells in healthy people across ages (dated by TCRdb to 2013 to 2016). Libraries were made using 5' RACE. A second roughly 7 to 11 cycle PCR used a sample-barcoded 5' primer and a J-beta primer mix. Clones were called with MiXCR by TCRdb after fastp trimmed the public reads at Q25, and only in-frame beta chains were retained. Every entry covers one CDR3 protein and lists the most common genes and DNA from its rows. The sample includes around 1,800,000 distinct CDR3 sequences, with 39% observed a single time. The ten largest make up more than 20% of the sample. Sequencing was done on a sample of blood. The receptor set was obtained from a human donor in good health.

The table lists this clonotype with a few counts. The chain recombines TRBV4-1 with TRBJ2-1, with D uncertain. The germline V gene has CDR1 MGHRA and CDR2 YSYEKL. The CDR3 sequence is 19 residues long. V shed 0 bases and J shed 0 bases, with 18 bases lying between them. The CDR3 DNA follows: TGCGCCAGCAGCCAAGATTGGGCGAAGACACCGAGCTCCTACAATGAGCAGTTCTTC. Protein sequence: CASSQDWAKTPSSYNEQFF.

CDR3 sequence (DNA): TGTGCCAGCAGACCTAGCGGGGGGGCCGCGTCTATATCCTACAATGAGCAGTTCTTC. It translates to CASRPSGGAASISYNEQFF. V and J are TRBV5-6 and TRBJ2-1; the match to TRBD2 covers 12 bases. The germline V gene encodes CDR1 SGHDT and CDR2 YYEEEE. The CDR3 is made up of 19 amino acids. Trimming at V came to 5 bases and at J to 1 base, leaving 13 bases not matched to a gene.

The chain carries TRBV20-1 and TRBJ2-1; a weak D match, TRBD1 (5 bases). The CDR3 loop spans 16 amino acids. The germline V gene encodes CDR1 DFQATT and CDR2 SNEGSKA (reference sequence). Trimming shortened V by 0 bases and J by 1 base, and 13 bases separated the two germline ends. The CDR3, as DNA: TGCAGTGCTAGAGATAGTTCAGGGATGTCCTACAATGAGCAGTTCTTC. This codes for CSARDSSGMSYNEQFF.

This clonotype turned up a few times. This rearrangement joins TRBV7-2 to TRBJ2-7; 7 bases fit TRBD2. The V gene end was trimmed by 5 bases and the J gene end by 0 bases; junction bases not matched to a gene: 7. CDR3 size: 15 residues. Germline CDR1 reads SGHTA; CDR2 reads FQGNSA. The CDR3 loop reads CASSTLGGDSYEQYF. In DNA, the CDR3 is TGTGCCAGCAGCACCCTGGGAGGGGACTCCTACGAGCAGTACTTC.

The V and J genes are TRBV10-3 and TRBJ2-5; 8 nucleotides line up with TRBD2. V trimming: 6 bases; J trimming: 11 bases; junction bases outside the gene matches: 23. The germline gives CDR1 ENHRY, CDR2 SYGVKD. The CDR3 length is 17 residues. The CDR3 protein is CAISERPPTSAFHGQYF. CDR3 nucleotides: TGTGCCATCAGCGAACGACCCCCGACTAGCGCGTTCCATGGGCAGTACTTC.

The chain recombines TRBV19 with TRBJ2-4; a possible D gene is TRBD1 (5 bases). The end of the DNA is better explained by TRBJ2-7, so the J call may be wrong. Germline lookup yields CDR1 LNHDA and CDR2 SQIVND (reference sequence). This CDR3 is built from 14 residues. CDR3 DNA sequence: TGTGCCAGTAGGATCGACAGAAATGCCAACGAGCAGTACTTC. Residues: CASRIDRNANEQYF.

The rearrangement joins TRBV6-1 to TRBJ2-4, with 8 bases matching TRBD1. With the DNA end fitting TRBJ2-7 better, the J assignment may be wrong. The CDR3 is made up of 15 amino acids. Germline CDR1 is MNHNS and CDR2 is SASEGT. The CDR3 spells CASSANRGAIYEQYF. DNA for the CDR3: TGTGCCAGCAGTGCTAACAGGGGGGCCATATACGAGCAGTACTTC.

The chain combines TRBV9 with TRBJ2-1, with 10 bases aligning to TRBD2. V lost 3 bases, J lost 4 bases, and 7 bases stayed unmatched. Germline V gene lookup returns CDR1 SGDLS and CDR2 YYNGEE. The CDR3 consists of 16 residues. CDR3 protein: CASSALSGGIYNEQFF. The CDR3 nucleotides read TGTGCCAGCAGCGCGCTTAGCGGGGGGATATACAATGAGCAGTTCTTC.

This clonotype appeared a few times. The chain uses TRBV7-3 and TRBJ2-3, with a tentative D call TRBD2 (6 bases). V dropped 5 bases and J dropped 4 bases, with 10 bases sitting between them. Germline-derived CDR1 and CDR2 are SGHTA and FQGTGA. The CDR3 covers 13 residues. The DNA for the CDR3 is TGTGCCAGCAGCCCGGACTATTCAGATACGCAGTATTTT. This gives the protein CASSPDYSDTQYF. The full variable domain, with the rest looked up from reference TRBV7-3 and TRBJ2-3, is GAGVSQTPSNKVTEKGKYVELRCDPISGHTALYWYRQSLGQGPEFLIYFQGTGAADDSGLPNDRFFAVRPEGSVSTLKIQRTERGDSAVYLCASSPDYSDTQYFGPGTRLTVL.

This clonotype was seen a few times. J is TRBJ2-5 and V is TRBV13; D may be TRBD2 (6 bases). V lost 2 bases to trimming and J lost 0 bases, with 16 bases between them. Looked up from germline, CDR1 is PRHDT and CDR2 is FYEKMQ (reference sequence). The CDR3 loop spans 17 amino acids. The CDR3 spells CASSLPREMPHQETQYF. In DNA, the CDR3 is TGTGCCAGCAGCTTACCCCGGGAGATGCCGCACCAAGAGACCCAGTACTTC.

V is TRBV5-1 and J is TRBJ1-5; 9 positions agree with TRBD1. The CDR3 is 15 residues long. CDR1 SGHRS and CDR2 YFSETQ come from the germline V gene. V lost 4 bases to trimming and J lost 5 bases; unmatched junction nucleotides: 7. CDR3 sequence (DNA): TGCGCCAGCAGCCCTGCGGGGACAGGGTATCAGCCCCAGCATTTT. Translated, it gives CASSPAGTGYQPQHF.

The rearrangement uses TRBV9 and TRBJ2-1, with 8 bases aligning to TRBD2. Per the germline V gene, CDR1 is SGDLS and CDR2 is YYNGEE. With 3 bases clipped from V and 3 bases from J, the junction kept 8 bases outside the gene matches. CDR3 length: 16 residues. Here the CDR3 reads CASSGLAGSLYNEQFF. DNA of the CDR3: TGTGCCAGCAGCGGGTTAGCGGGAAGTCTCTACAATGAGCAGTTCTTC.

This clonotype came up a few times. This chain links TRBV28 with TRBJ1-3; 8 bases map to TRBD1. V lost 10 bases to trimming and J lost 4 bases; unmatched junction nucleotides: 6. The CDR3 extends over 13 amino acids. Germline CDR1 is MDHEN and CDR2 is SYDVKM. The CDR3 DNA sequence: TGTGCCACCTTGACAGGGGCCGGAAACACCATATATTTT. It specifies CATLTGAGNTIYF.

This clonotype has only one observation. The J gene is TRBJ2-1, the V gene TRBV7-2; no clear D gene. The CDR3 is 15 amino acids. From germline, CDR1 is SGHTA and CDR2 FQGNSA. Between the trimmed V and J ends, which lost 5 bases and 6 bases, there was a span of 17 bases. The CDR3 DNA is TGTGCCAGCAGCCCTGACTCCCTACGGACCAATGAGCAGTTCTTC. Translated: CASSPDSLRTNEQFF. Full variable domain (rest looked up from reference TRBV7-2 and TRBJ2-1): GAGVSQSPSNKVTEKGKDVELRCDPISGHTALYWYRQSLGQGLEFLIYFQGNSAPDKSGLPSDRFSAERTGGSVSTLTIQRTQQEDSAVYLCASSPDSLRTNEQFFGPGTRLTVL.

A remark on this clonotype: At one end, the junction sequence differs from germline, possibly due to a read error. The V and J genes are TRBV29-1 and TRBJ2-3, with D tentatively TRBD1 (5 bases). CDR1 and CDR2 from the germline V gene are SQVTM and ANQGSEA. The CDR3 loop spans 13 amino acids. Here the CDR3 DNA reads TGCAGCGCCTTGATGATAGTGACAGATACGCGGTATTTT. It encodes CSALMIVTDTRYF.

The chain joins TRBV3-1 to TRBJ2-1, with TRBD2 matching 7 bases. With 0 bases clipped from V and 4 bases from J, the junction kept 6 bases outside the gene matches. The CDR3 runs 16 residues. Germline loops: CDR1 LGHDT, CDR2 YNNKEL (reference sequence). CDR3 nucleotide sequence: TGTGCCAGCAGCCAAGAAACGGGACTACCTTACAATGAGCAGTTCTTC. Protein sequence: CASSQETGLPYNEQFF.

This clonotype was picked up a small number of times. This sequence joins TRBV12-3 or TRBV12-4 and TRBJ2-4, with TRBD2 as a possible D gene (6 bases). This CDR3 spans 13 amino acids. V gave up 7 bases and J gave up 13 bases, with 20 bases separating them. The CDR3 coding sequence is TGTGCCAGCACGGAGGGTTTTTCGGGGGAGCAGTACTTC. This encodes CASTEGFSGEQYF.

The chain joins TRBV20-1 to TRBJ2-3; D remains unclear. V lost 5 bases and J 1 base, leaving 7 bases between the germline ends. Germline CDR1 DFQATT, CDR2 SNEGSKA (reference sequence). The CDR3 is 12 residues long. CDR3 amino acids: CSARAGTDTQYF. CDR3 DNA: TGCAGTGCTCGCGCCGGCACAGATACGCAGTATTTT.

The sample holds a few counts of this clonotype. This sequence joins TRBV6-2 or TRBV6-3 and TRBJ2-1; 9 bases fit TRBD2. Trimming cost V 5 bases and J 6 bases; bases outside gene matches: 11. The germline V gene has CDR1 MNHEY and CDR2 SVGEGT. The CDR3 has 16 residues. The CDR3 DNA follows: TGTGCCAGCAGTCCTTCGGGCGGGGGGGATATCAATGAGCAGTTCTTC. This sequence encodes CASSPSGGGDINEQFF.

This clonotype has just a few counts. V is TRBV7-2 and J is TRBJ2-3; 12 positions agree with TRBD2. The J segment lost 4 bases and the V segment lost 2 bases, leaving 4 bases of the junction unmatched. Germline values: CDR1 SGHTA, CDR2 FQGNSA. The CDR3 extends over 16 amino acids. Here the CDR3 reads CASSLLAGGPADTQYF. CDR3 nucleotide sequence: TGTGCCAGCAGCTTACTAGCGGGGGGGCCAGCAGATACGCAGTATTTT.

A few counts support this clonotype. The chain couples TRBV12-3 or TRBV12-4 to TRBJ2-5; TRBD1 aligns across 7 bases. The J segment lost 1 base and the V segment lost 6 bases, leaving 8 bases of the junction unmatched. The CDR3 sequence is 15 residues long. The CDR3, as DNA: TGTGCCAGCAGCTCGACAGGGCCGGTCCAAGAGACCCAGTACTTC. Translated, it gives CASSSTGPVQETQYF.

The J gene is TRBJ2-7, the V gene TRBV7-9; TRBD1 or TRBD2 may be the D gene (6 bases each). The V and J ends lost 3 bases and 3 bases respectively, with 15 bases between them. The length of the CDR3 is 15 residues. Germline V gene data show CDR1 as SEHNR and CDR2 as FQNEAQ (reference sequence). CDR3 coding DNA: TGTGCCAGCAGCTTCACCGATGGAGGGGGCTACGAGCAGTACTTC. It specifies CASSFTDGGGYEQYF.

This clonotype turned up a few times. The chain couples TRBV6-2 or TRBV6-3 to TRBJ2-1; 9 bases agree with TRBD2. The CDR3 spans 16 residues. The germline gives CDR1 MNHEY, CDR2 SVGEGT. J gave up 10 bases and V 5 bases, and 15 bases lay outside the gene matches. The CDR3 region has the DNA TGTGCCAGCAGTCCATCTAGCGGGGCCATCTCCTACGAGCAGTTCTTC. Protein: CASSPSSGAISYEQFF.

Only one count was recorded for this clonotype. The gene calls are TRBV7-9 and TRBJ2-1; 8 nucleotides match TRBD2. The V gene end was trimmed by 5 bases and the J gene end by 7 bases; junction bases not matched to a gene: 10. CDR1 and CDR2 from the germline V gene are SEHNR and FQNEAQ (reference sequence). The CDR3 has 15 residues. The CDR3 nucleotides are TGTGCCAGCAGCGCCCGGGGGGGCGAGGGGAATGAGCAGTTCTTC. Amino acid sequence: CASSARGGEGNEQFF.

This clonotype was counted between two and nine times. The J gene is TRBJ2-3, the V gene TRBV29-1, with 13 positions matching TRBD2. Germline CDR1 is SQVTM and CDR2 is ANQGSEA. After removal of 4 bases from V and 3 bases from J, the junction contained 7 bases not matched to a gene. The CDR3 loop spans 16 amino acids. The CDR3 spells CSVGPRLAGGTDTQYF. The CDR3 DNA sequence: TGCAGCGTTGGGCCCCGACTAGCGGGGGGAACAGATACGCAGTATTTT.

The genes are TRBV5-6 and TRBJ2-7, with D possibly being TRBD1 (5 bases). The germline gives CDR1 SGHDT, CDR2 YYEEEE. CDR3 length: 17 amino acids. Trimming cost V 7 bases and J 1 base, with 24 bases left between them. As DNA, the CDR3 is TGTGCCAGCTCGGACATATCCAGGCTAGATGGTTCCTACGAGCAGTACTTC. Amino acids: CASSDISRLDGSYEQYF.